The TCR beta chain described here comes from a study of response to subunit inactivated influenza vaccine (dated by TCRdb to 2016 to 2019). About the full investigation: Deep quantitative profiling of the T cell receptor repertoire was used in the study to follow responses to a trivalent subunit inactivated influenza vaccine. Broader findings and caveats from the paper: According to the authors, only a limited number of new T cells may be recruited by each seasonal influenza vaccination.

Library preparation employed RT-PCR. Instrument used: Illumina HiSeq 2500. TCRdb trimmed public reads at Q25 via fastp, called clones via MiXCR and kept in-frame beta chains. Rows with a matching CDR3 protein are joined into one entry that keeps the most common DNA and genes. The sample has about 780,000 distinct CDR3 sequences on record, approximately 18% of them singletons. The top ten constitute about a tenth of the sample. In its sample, this clonotype was seen many times. Its target antigen remains unknown. The input lacks base qualities; no much larger clone sits a single base away. Measured from the cysteine to the phenylalanine, the CDR3 is 14 residues long. The read is trimmed to its CDR3 DNA, 42 bases read in frame from base 1. Trimming takes 8 bases off V and 5 bases off J; junction bases not matched to a gene: 11.

The V and J genes are TRBV12-3 or TRBV12-4 and TRBJ2-5; a stretch of 7 junction bases matches TRBD2. The TCR was taken from a man in his fifties or sixties who received an inactivated influenza vaccine. Donor details come from another sample of the same person, matched by shared clones. Specimen: PBMCs from blood, collected roughly 5 days after vaccination. The CDR3 protein is CASVPGLVGETQYF. The DNA reads as follows: TGTGCCAGCGTCCCTGGACTAGTCGGCGAGACCCAGTACTTC.